This is a list of T cell receptor beta chains from one sample in a study of blood T cell repertoires in COVID-19. Measured with immunoSEQ multiplex PCR; TCRdb has only the in-frame clones, and not every one. The data show under 300,000 clones, around nine tenths seen once. What was sequenced was PBMCs or T cells enriched from blood (not recorded which). Receptors were obtained from a woman under 30 who had recovered from COVID-19. The CDR3 runs from the conserved cysteine through the conserved F or W. A D gene is named only where the DNA matches it firmly. Where a row states a size, it is once, few, many or the class of an expanded clone; other rows omit it.

J	size	D	V	CDR3	DNA
TRBJ1-2	.	.	TRBV5-8	CASNLMDLGSYTF	TGTGCCAGCAACCTGATGGACTTGGGGAGCTACACCTTC
TRBJ1-1	.	TRBD1	TRBV3-1/TRBV3-2	CASSQVQGSTEAFF	TGTGCCAGCAGCCAAGTACAGGGGAGCACTGAAGCTTTCTTT
TRBJ1-1	.	TRBD1	TRBV9	CASTAGGGTEAFF	TGTGCCAGCACAGCAGGGGGCGGCACTGAAGCTTTCTTT
TRBJ1-1	.	TRBD1	TRBV11-1	CASSPGTGNTEAFF	TGTGCCAGCAGTCCCGGGACAGGGAACACTGAAGCTTTCTTT
TRBJ2-3	once	TRBD2	TRBV9	CASSVGQRGGPDTQYF	TGTGCCAGCAGCGTAGGACAGCGGGGGGGCCCAGATACGCAGTATTTT
TRBJ1-2	once	TRBD1	TRBV11-2	CASSLWTGGRDYTF	TGTGCCAGCAGCTTATGGACAGGGGGCAGGGACTACACCTTC
TRBJ2-3	.	.	TRBV4-2	CASSQDSRDGTQYF	TGTGCCAGCAGCCAAGATTCCAGGGATGGTACGCAGTATTTT
TRBJ2-1	once	TRBD2	TRBV27	CASSLFSSGRGNEQFF	TGTGCCAGCAGTTTATTCTCTAGCGGGAGGGGGAATGAGCAGTTCTTC
TRBJ2-1	.	TRBD2	TRBV3-1/TRBV3-2	CASSQTGGGYNEQFF	TGTGCCAGCAGCCAAACTGGCGGGGGATACAATGAGCAGTTCTTC
TRBJ2-1	.	TRBD2	TRBV7-2	CASSLRLAGEQFF	TGTGCCAGCAGCTTGAGGCTAGCGGGCGAGCAGTTCTTC
TRBJ2-3	.	.	TRBV11-3	CASSRGLTDTQYF	TGTGCCAGCAGCAGGGGCCTGACAGATACGCAGTATTTT
TRBJ1-5	.	.	TRBV27	CASSRSGNQPQHF	TGTGCCAGCAGTCGCAGCGGCAATCAGCCCCAGCATTTT
TRBJ2-5	.	TRBD2	TRBV4-1	CASSPGLAGGETQYF	TGCGCCAGCAGCCCGGGACTAGCGGGAGGTGAGACCCAGTACTTC
TRBJ2-2	.	TRBD1	TRBV18	CASRTGGNTGELFF	TGTGCCAGCCGGACAGGGGGAAACACCGGGGAGCTGTTTTTT
TRBJ1-5	.	.	TRBV28	CASKPGQFSNQPQHF	TGTGCCAGCAAACCCGGACAATTTAGCAATCAGCCCCAGCATTTT
TRBJ1-3	once	TRBD1	TRBV28	CASRFGGQGAGNTIYF	TGTGCCAGCAGGTTCGGAGGACAGGGGGCTGGAAACACCATATATTTT
TRBJ2-7	.	TRBD2	TRBV19	CASSRGEDGIWNYEQYF	TGTGCCAGTAGTCGGGGGGAAGACGGCATTTGGAATTACGAGCAGTACTTC
TRBJ1-2	once	.	TRBV27	CASSLYGGGDGYTF	TGTGCCAGCAGTTTATATGGGGGGGGAGATGGCTACACCTTC
TRBJ2-1	.	TRBD1	TRBV7-2	CASSSRGSSYNEQFF	TGTGCCAGCAGCTCCAGGGGGAGCTCCTACAATGAGCAGTTCTTC
TRBJ1-1	.	.	TRBV7-2	CASSLRGFEAFF	TGTGCCAGCAGCTTACGGGGGTTTGAAGCTTTCTTT
TRBJ2-1	once	TRBD2	TRBV19	CASSIEGLAGVNEQFF	TGTGCCAGTAGTATAGAAGGACTAGCGGGGGTCAATGAGCAGTTCTTC
TRBJ1-5	.	.	TRBV28	CASSPPGRNQPQHF	TGTGCCAGCAGTCCCCCAGGGCGGAATCAGCCCCAGCATTTT
TRBJ2-1	.	.	TRBV19	CASSSGNNHEQFF	TGTGCCAGTAGTTCGGGGAATAATCATGAGCAGTTCTTC
TRBJ2-2	.	.	TRBV11-3	CASSLVGGAPGELFF	TGTGCCAGCAGCTTAGTAGGGGGGGCGCCCGGGGAGCTGTTTTTT
TRBJ1-2	.	TRBD1	TRBV29-1	CSVANRGGYGYTF	TGCAGCGTTGCTAACAGGGGGGGCTATGGCTACACCTTC
TRBJ1-1	once	.	TRBV28	CASSSVGGADTEAFF	TGTGCCAGCAGTTCCGTTGGGGGCGCGGACACTGAAGCTTTCTTT
TRBJ2-1	.	.	TRBV5-1	CASSLDRPEYNEQFF	TGCGCCAGCAGCTTGGACAGGCCGGAATACAATGAGCAGTTCTTC